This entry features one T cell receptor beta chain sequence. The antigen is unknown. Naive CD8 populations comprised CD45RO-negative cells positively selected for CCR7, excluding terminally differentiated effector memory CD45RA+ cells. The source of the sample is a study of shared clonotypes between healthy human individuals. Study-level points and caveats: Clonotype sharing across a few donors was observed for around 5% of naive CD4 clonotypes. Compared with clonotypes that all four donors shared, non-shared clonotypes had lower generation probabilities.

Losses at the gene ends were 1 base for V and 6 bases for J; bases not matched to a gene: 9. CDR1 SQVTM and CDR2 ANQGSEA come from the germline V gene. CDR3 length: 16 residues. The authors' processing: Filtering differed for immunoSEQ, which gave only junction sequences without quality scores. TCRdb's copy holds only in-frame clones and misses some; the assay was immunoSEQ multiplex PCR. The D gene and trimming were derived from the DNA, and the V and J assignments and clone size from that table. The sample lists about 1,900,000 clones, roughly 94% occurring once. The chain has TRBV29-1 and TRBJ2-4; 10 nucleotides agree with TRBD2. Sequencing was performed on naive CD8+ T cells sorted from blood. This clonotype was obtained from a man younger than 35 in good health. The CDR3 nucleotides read TGCAGCGTTGAAGGGGCTAGCGGGGGAGGTGCAAACATTCAGTACTTC. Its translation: CSVEGASGGGANIQYF.